Listed here are 21 T cell receptor beta chains from one sample, sequenced in a study of cytomegalovirus exposure and HLA in healthy donors. PCR primers comprised 60 Vbeta and 13 Jbeta primers. The assay was immunoSEQ multiplex PCR, and TCRdb's table has in-frame clones only and misses some. The profile covers roughly 150,000 clones, with about four fifths appearing a single time and 5% to 6.5% taken by the ten largest. Sequenced material: PBMCs. The receptors originated from a man aged 25-40 years in good health and CMV-seropositive.

This clone was recorded a few times. The V gene is TRBV6-4, the J gene TRBJ2-1; 8 nucleotides match TRBD2. V lost 0 bases, J lost 5 bases, and 3 bases stayed unmatched. This CDR3 comprises 15 residues. Germline CDR1 reads MRHNA; CDR2 reads SNTAGT. This CDR3 is CASSDSAGEHNEQFF. In DNA, the CDR3 is TGTGCCAGCAGTGACTCAGCGGGGGAACACAATGAGCAGTTCTTC.

The CDR3 sequence is CAWGQGGGTEAFF. The CDR3, as DNA: TGTGCCTGGGGACAGGGAGGGGGTACTGAAGCTTTCTTT. The gene calls are TRBV30 and TRBJ1-1; 8 positions agree with TRBD1. V dropped 5 bases and J dropped 5; count of bases not matched to a gene: 7. The CDR3 is 13 amino acids. Germline V gene lookup returns CDR1 GTSNPN and CDR2 SVGIG (reference sequence).

The CDR3 loop is CASCLLTSGTQKQFF. CDR3 bases: TGTGCCAGTTGCCTTCTTACTAGCGGAACACAGAAGCAGTTCTTC. This chain connects TRBV19 to TRBJ2-1; 8 bases are a match to TRBD2. The CDR3 consists of 15 residues. The V gene's germline CDR1 is LNHDA and CDR2 SQIVND (reference sequence). Germline trimming cut 8 bases from V and 11 bases from J; bases unmatched to any gene: 17.

This chain's CDR3 is CASSLDSMNTEAFF. The CDR3 coding sequence is TGCGCCAGCAGCCTGGACAGCATGAACACTGAAGCTTTCTTT. The chain uses TRBV5-1 and TRBJ1-1; tentatively, D is TRBD1 (6 bases). CDR3 size: 14 residues. Germline loops: CDR1 SGHRS, CDR2 YFSETQ. Trimming stripped 4 bases from V and 0 bases from J, with 10 bases between.

V usage is TRBV2 and J usage is TRBJ2-5; 13 bases fit TRBD2. Trimming took 6 bases from V and 3 from J; bases not matched to a gene: 4. CDR1 SNHLY and CDR2 FYNNEI come from the germline V gene. This CDR3 spans 15 amino acids. The CDR3 DNA reads TGTGCCAGCAGAAGAGGGACTAGCGGGAAAGAGACCCAGTACTTC. Translating it yields CASRRGTSGKETQYF.

The rearrangement uses TRBV2 and TRBJ2-7; 8 bases match TRBD1. The V and J ends lost 9 bases and 5 bases, in that order; junction bases with no gene match: 9. Germline CDR1 SNHLY, CDR2 FYNNEI. This CDR3 spans 13 amino acids. The DNA of the CDR3 is TGTGCCAGTTCGGGACAGGCGCGGGACGAGCAGTACTTC. Protein: CASSGQARDEQYF.

In DNA, the CDR3 is TGTGCCAGCAGTTTAAGGAGCAACGAGCAGTACTTC. Translation gives CASSLRSNEQYF. V usage is TRBV28 and J usage is TRBJ2-7; D remains unclear. The CDR3 has 12 amino acids. Germline V lookup: CDR1 MDHEN, CDR2 SYDVKM. Between the trimmed V and J ends, which lost 2 bases and 5 bases, there was a span of 7 bases.

The chain links TRBV27 to TRBJ2-1, with a tentative D call TRBD2 (6 bases). Trimming cost V 3 bases and J 5 bases, with 14 bases left between them. This CDR3 spans 15 amino acids. Germline V gene data show CDR1 as MNHEY and CDR2 as SMNVEV (reference sequence). CDR3 sequence reads: CASSFLAPMNNEQFF. The CDR3 coding sequence is TGTGCCAGCAGTTTTCTAGCGCCAATGAACAATGAGCAGTTCTTC.

This clone occurred once. The V gene is TRBV27, the J gene TRBJ2-1, with unresolved D. Per germline, CDR1 MNHEY and CDR2 SMNVEV (reference sequence). The V gene lost 0 bases and the J gene lost 9 bases, with 9 bases spanning the gap. CDR3 length: 13 amino acids. The CDR3 loop reads CASSLSRLLEQFF. CDR3 nucleotides: TGTGCCAGCAGTTTATCGAGGTTACTTGAGCAGTTCTTC.

The V and J genes are TRBV30 and TRBJ2-5, with 9 bases fitting TRBD2. CDR1 and CDR2 from the germline V gene are GTSNPN and SVGIG (reference sequence). CDR3 size: 15 residues. After removal of 2 bases from V and 4 bases from J, the junction contained 8 bases not matched to a gene. The CDR3 loop reads CAWSWQRGAGETQYF. DNA of the CDR3: TGTGCCTGGAGTTGGCAGCGGGGGGCGGGAGAGACCCAGTACTTC.

Comments on this clone: An end of the junction differs from the germline gene, which may be a read error. The rearrangement uses TRBV9 and TRBJ2-6; a possible D gene is TRBD1 (5 bases). The CDR3 consists of 14 residues. The germline V gene encodes CDR1 SGDLS and CDR2 YYNGEE. DNA for the CDR3: TGTGCCAGCAGCGTAGACTCTGGGGCCAACGGCCTGACTTTC. It is translated as CASSVDSGANGLTF.

The chain combines TRBV6-5 with TRBJ1-6, with 7 positions matching TRBD1. The CDR3 has 14 amino acids. V shed 6 bases and J 10 bases; nucleotides not matched to a gene: 9. The germline V gene has CDR1 MNHEY and CDR2 SVGAGI. Here the CDR3 reads CASRSGGDWSPLHF. CDR3 nucleotide sequence: TGTGCCAGCAGATCAGGGGGAGATTGGTCACCCCTCCACTTT.

The CDR3 region has the DNA TGTGCCAGCGCCTTGATGGGCGCCACGCCAGGGGTACAAGAGACCCAGTACTTC. The encoded protein is CASALMGATPGVQETQYF. This chain joins TRBV5-6 and TRBJ2-5; maybe TRBD1 (6 bases). The germline V gene encodes CDR1 SGHDT and CDR2 YYEEEE. The CDR3 runs 18 residues. The V end lost 7 bases, the J end lost 2 bases, and 27 bases lay between the germline ends. Full variable domain (rest looked up from reference TRBV5-6 and TRBJ2-5): DAGVTQSPTHLIKTRGQQVTLRCSPKSGHDTVSWYQQALGQGPQFIFQYYEEEERQRGNFPDRFSGHQFPNYSSELNVNALLLGDSALYLCASALMGATPGVQETQYFGPGTRLLVL.

The chain has TRBV7-9 and TRBJ2-7; TRBD2 aligns across 10 bases. The CDR3 is 14 amino acids. Germline loops: CDR1 SEHNR, CDR2 FQNEAQ (reference sequence). Trimming took 2 bases from V and 5 from J; bases not matched to a gene: 3. In DNA, the CDR3 is TGTGCCAGCAGCTTAACTAGCGGGATCCACGAGCAGTACTTC. Its protein is CASSLTSGIHEQYF.

This clone was detected once. The V and J genes are TRBV20-1 and TRBJ1-2; D possibly corresponds to TRBD1 (6 bases). Germline-derived CDR1 and CDR2 are DFQATT and SNEGSKA (reference sequence). V lost 7 bases, J lost 9 bases, and 12 bases lay in between. This CDR3 region has 10 residues. This CDR3 reads CSGTADCYTF. The CDR3 bases are TGCAGTGGGACAGCGGACTGCTACACCTTC.

The genes are TRBV6-6 and TRBJ2-7, with 9 bases lining up with TRBD1. Germline V gives CDR1 MNHNY, CDR2 SVGAGI (reference sequence). After removal of 7 bases from V and 6 bases from J, the junction contained 13 bases not matched to a gene. This CDR3 is built from 15 residues. CDR3 DNA sequence: TGTGCCAGCAAGCCCCCGGGACAGGGTGATCGCGAGCAGTACTTC. This gives the protein CASKPPGQGDREQYF.

The V call is TRBV6-1, the J call TRBJ2-5, with D maybe TRBD2 (5 bases). The CDR3 is made up of 15 amino acids. Germline V CDR1 and CDR2: MNHNS, SASEGT. V was clipped by 6 bases and J by 3 bases, with 17 bases between them. In nucleotides, the CDR3 is TGTGCCAGCAGCGGTGGCGGAAAAGCGGAAGAGACCCAGTACTTC. This gives the protein CASSGGGKAEETQYF.

The chain carries TRBV18 and TRBJ2-1, with 9 positions matching TRBD2. The CDR3 runs to 15 residues. Trimming cost V 2 bases and J 8 bases; bases outside gene matches: 7. Germline values: CDR1 KGHSH, CDR2 LQKENI. The CDR3 DNA reads as TGTGCCAGCTCACCAGCTAGCGGGATCTCCTATGAGCAGTTCTTC. Translating gives CASSPASGISYEQFF.

The chain uses TRBV25-1 and TRBJ1-1, with TRBD1 matching over 8 bases. Germline V gene sequence: CDR1 MGHDK, CDR2 SYGVNS. Trimming removed 4 bases from V and 5 bases from J; junction bases left unmatched: 3. The length of the CDR3 is 13 residues. CDR3 sequence reads: CASSGTGRTEAFF. CDR3 bases: TGTGCCAGCAGTGGGACAGGGAGGACTGAAGCTTTCTTT.

V gene TRBV28 combines with J gene TRBJ1-1, with D hard to call. V was shortened by 1 base and J by 4 bases, with 7 bases between the two germline ends. This CDR3 is built from 13 residues. CDR1 MDHEN and CDR2 SYDVKM come from the germline V gene. The CDR3 coding sequence is TGTGCCAGCAGTTTATCTTTGGCCACTGAAGCTTTCTTT. This gives the protein CASSLSLATEAFF.

Regarding this clone: The sample contains more than one DNA sequence encoding this CDR3. The gene calls are TRBV5-1 and TRBJ2-1, with no clear D. The germline V gene has CDR1 SGHRS and CDR2 YFSETQ. The ends were cut back, 0 bases at V and 8 bases at J, with 3 bases in the middle. This CDR3 has 11 residues. The CDR3 nucleotides read TGCGCCAGCAGCTTGGCCGATGAGCAGTTCTTC. This sequence encodes CASSLADEQFF.